These 5 T cell receptor beta chains were all obtained from the same sample, sequenced in a study of OX40 agonist ivuxolimab in advanced cancers. The table came from immunoSEQ multiplex PCR; TCRdb's copy has only in-frame clones and leaves some out. Here the sample spans 25,000 to 30,000 clones, more than 70% being singletons. The sequenced sample was CD4+ or CD8+ T cells sorted from blood, obtained in a trial of the OX40 agonist ivuxolimab. Every receptor here comes from an adult with an advanced solid tumor such as melanoma, head and neck, liver or kidney cancer.

This chain joins TRBV4-3 and TRBJ2-7, with TRBD2 matching 7 bases. Germline V CDR1 and CDR2: LGHNA, YSLEER. J gave up 2 bases and V 1 base, and 5 bases lay outside the gene matches. The CDR3 has 15 amino acids. The CDR3 DNA reads TGCGCCAGCAGCCAAGCGGCTAGCGGAACCTACGAGCAGTACTTC. Translated, it gives CASSQAASGTYEQYF.

The chain carries TRBV10-3 and TRBJ2-7, with 10 bases fitting TRBD2. This CDR3 comprises 14 residues. Per the germline V gene, CDR1 is ENHRY and CDR2 is SYGVKD. Trimming cost V 3 bases and J 4 bases; bases outside gene matches: 3. The CDR3, as DNA: TGTGCCATCAGTGATGAGCGGGAGGGATACGAGCAGTACTTC. This gives the protein CAISDEREGYEQYF.

The J gene is TRBJ2-1, the V gene TRBV30; D not certain. In germline, CDR1 is GTSNPN, CDR2 SVGIG (reference sequence). The CDR3 runs 12 residues. V was shortened by 1 base and J by 5 bases, with 6 bases between the two germline ends. The CDR3 DNA reads TGTGCCTGGAGTGCCCCAGACAATGAGCAGTTCTTC. Its translation is CAWSAPDNEQFF. The variable domain in full, completed from reference TRBV30 and TRBJ2-1, reads SQTIHQWPATLVQPVGSPLSLECTVEGTSNPNLYWYRQAAGRGLQLLFYSVGIGQISSEVPQNLSASRPQDRQFILSSKKLLLSDSGFYLCAWSAPDNEQFFGPGTRLTVL.

The gene calls are TRBV7-7 and TRBJ2-5; no firm D call. The CDR3 extends over 13 amino acids. The V and J ends lost 2 bases and 3 bases respectively, with 7 bases between them. Germline CDR1 reads SSHAT; CDR2 reads FNYEAQ (reference sequence). CDR3 protein: CASSLRGKETQYF. The CDR3 DNA reads as TGTGCCAGCAGCTTACGAGGCAAAGAGACCCAGTACTTC.

The chain links TRBV23-1 to TRBJ2-6; 7 bases are shared with TRBD2. TRBV23-1 is placed among ORFs of uncertain function. V gave up 0 bases and J gave up 4 bases; unmatched junction bases: 9. The CDR3 loop spans 18 amino acids. The CDR3 bases are TGCGCCAGCAGTCAATCACCCGCGGGAGAGCCCGGGGCCAACGTCCTGACTTTC. This codes for CASSQSPAGEPGANVLTF.